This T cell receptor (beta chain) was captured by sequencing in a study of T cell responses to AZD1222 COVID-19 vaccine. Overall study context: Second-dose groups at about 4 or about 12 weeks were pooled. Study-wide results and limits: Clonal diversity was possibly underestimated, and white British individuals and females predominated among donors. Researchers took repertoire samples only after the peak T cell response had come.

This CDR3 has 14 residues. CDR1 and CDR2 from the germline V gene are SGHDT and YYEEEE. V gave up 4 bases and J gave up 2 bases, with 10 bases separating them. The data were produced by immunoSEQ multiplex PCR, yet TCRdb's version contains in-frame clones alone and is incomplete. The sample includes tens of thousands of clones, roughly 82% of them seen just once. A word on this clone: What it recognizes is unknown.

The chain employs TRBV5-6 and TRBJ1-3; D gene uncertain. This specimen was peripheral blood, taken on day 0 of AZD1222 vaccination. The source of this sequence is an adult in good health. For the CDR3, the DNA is TGTGCCAGCAGCCCGGGAGTTGCTGGAAACACCATATATTTT. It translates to CASSPGVAGNTIYF.